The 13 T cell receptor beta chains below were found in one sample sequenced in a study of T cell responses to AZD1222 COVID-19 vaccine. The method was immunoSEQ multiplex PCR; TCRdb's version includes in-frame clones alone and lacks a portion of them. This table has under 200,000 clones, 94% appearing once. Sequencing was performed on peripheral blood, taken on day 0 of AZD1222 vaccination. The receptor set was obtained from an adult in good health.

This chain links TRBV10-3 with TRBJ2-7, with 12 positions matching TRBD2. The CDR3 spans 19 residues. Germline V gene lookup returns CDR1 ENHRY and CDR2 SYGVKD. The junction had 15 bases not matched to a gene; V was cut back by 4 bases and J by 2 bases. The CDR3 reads CAISGPSGGVGAVPYEQYF. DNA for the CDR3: TGTGCCATCAGTGGACCTAGCGGGGGGGTCGGGGCGGTCCCCTACGAGCAGTACTTC.

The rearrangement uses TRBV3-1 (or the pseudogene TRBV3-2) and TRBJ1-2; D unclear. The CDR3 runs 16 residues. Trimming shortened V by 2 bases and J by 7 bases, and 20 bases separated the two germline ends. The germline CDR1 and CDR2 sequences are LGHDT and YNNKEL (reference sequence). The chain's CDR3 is CASSQNRARRVSGYTF. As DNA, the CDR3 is TGTGCCAGCAGCCAAAATCGGGCCAGGAGGGTTTCTGGCTACACCTTC.

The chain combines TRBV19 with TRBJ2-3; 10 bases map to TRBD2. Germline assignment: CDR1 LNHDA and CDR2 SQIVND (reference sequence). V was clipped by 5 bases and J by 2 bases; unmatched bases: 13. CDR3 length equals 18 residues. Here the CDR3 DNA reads TGTGCCAGTAGTTTGCGGCTAGCGGGAGATTATTACACAGATACGCAGTATTTT. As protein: CASSLRLAGDYYTDTQYF.

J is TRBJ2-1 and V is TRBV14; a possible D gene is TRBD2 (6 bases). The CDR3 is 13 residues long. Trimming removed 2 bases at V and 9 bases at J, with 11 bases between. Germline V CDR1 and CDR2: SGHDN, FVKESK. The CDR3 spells CASSQYRAGEQFF. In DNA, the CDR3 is TGTGCCAGCAGCCAATACCGAGCGGGTGAGCAGTTCTTC.

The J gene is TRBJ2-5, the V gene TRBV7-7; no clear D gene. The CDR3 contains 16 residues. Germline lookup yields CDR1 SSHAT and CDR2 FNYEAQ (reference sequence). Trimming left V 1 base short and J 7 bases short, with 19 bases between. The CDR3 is CASSLGSHHPLSTQYF. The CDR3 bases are TGTGCCAGCAGCTTAGGGTCACACCATCCCCTTTCGACCCAGTACTTC.

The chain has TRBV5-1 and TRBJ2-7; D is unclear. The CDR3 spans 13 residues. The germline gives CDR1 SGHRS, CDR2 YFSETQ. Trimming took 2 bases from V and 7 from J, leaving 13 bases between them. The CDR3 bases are TGCGCCAGCAGCTTTTTGGCCTCCGGTGAGCAGTACTTC. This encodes CASSFLASGEQYF. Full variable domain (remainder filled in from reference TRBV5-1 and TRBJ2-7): KAGVTQTPRYLIKTRGQQVTLSCSPISGHRSVSWYQQTPGQGLQFLFEYFSETQRNKGNFPGRFSGRQFSNSRSEMNVSTLELGDSALYLCASSFLASGEQYFGPGTRLTVT.

The CDR3 reads CATSREGAGRSSYNEQFF. DNA of the CDR3: TGTGCCACCAGCAGAGAGGGGGCGGGAAGGAGCTCCTACAATGAGCAGTTCTTC. This chain connects TRBV15 to TRBJ2-1; D is tentatively TRBD1 or TRBD2 (6 bases each). V was trimmed by 0 bases and J by 0 bases, leaving 15 bases between them. The CDR3 runs 18 residues. In germline, CDR1 is LNHNV, CDR2 YYDKDF (reference sequence). The complete variable domain, with remaining parts taken from reference TRBV15 and TRBJ2-1, reads DAMVIQNPRYQVTQFGKPVTLSCSQTLNHNVMYWYQQKSSQAPKLLFHYYDKDFNNEADTPDNFQSRRPNTSFCFLDIRSPGLGDTAMYLCATSREGAGRSSYNEQFFGPGTRLTVL.

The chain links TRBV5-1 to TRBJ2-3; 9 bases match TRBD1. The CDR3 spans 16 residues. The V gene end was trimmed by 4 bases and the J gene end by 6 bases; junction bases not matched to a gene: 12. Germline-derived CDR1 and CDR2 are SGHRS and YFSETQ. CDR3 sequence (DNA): TGCGCCAGCAGCATCCCCTCGGGACAGGGTTGGGATACGCAGTATTTT. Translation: CASSIPSGQGWDTQYF.

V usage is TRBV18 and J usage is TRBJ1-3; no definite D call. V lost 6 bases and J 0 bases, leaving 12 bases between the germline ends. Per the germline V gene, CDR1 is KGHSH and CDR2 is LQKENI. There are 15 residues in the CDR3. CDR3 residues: CASSYGPSSGNTIYF. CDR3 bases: TGTGCCAGCTCGTACGGACCGAGCTCTGGAAACACCATATATTTT.

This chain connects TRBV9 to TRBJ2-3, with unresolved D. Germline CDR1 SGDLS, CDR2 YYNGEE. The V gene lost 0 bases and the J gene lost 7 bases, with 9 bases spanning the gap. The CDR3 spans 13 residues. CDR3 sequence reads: CASSVASFNTQYF. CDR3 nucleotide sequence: TGTGCCAGCAGCGTAGCCTCGTTCAATACGCAGTATTTT. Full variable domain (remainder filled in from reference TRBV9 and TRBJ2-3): DSGVTQTPKHLITATGQRVTLRCSPRSGDLSVYWYQQSLDQGLQFLIQYYNGEERAKGNILERFSAQQFPDLHSELNLSSLELGDSALYFCASSVASFNTQYFGPGTRLTVL.

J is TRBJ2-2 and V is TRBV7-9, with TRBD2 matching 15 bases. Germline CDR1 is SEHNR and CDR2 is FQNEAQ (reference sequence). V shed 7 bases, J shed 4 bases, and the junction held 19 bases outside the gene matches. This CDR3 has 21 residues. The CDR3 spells CASTYLGGLAGGRSGTGELFF. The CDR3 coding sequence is TGTGCCAGCACCTACCTCGGTGGACTAGCGGGAGGGCGTTCGGGCACCGGGGAGCTGTTTTTT.

The CDR3 DNA follows: TGTGCCAGCACTCCGATCGGGGGGGGCAATCAGCCCCAGCATTTT. Its protein is CASTPIGGGNQPQHF. This sequence joins TRBV27 and TRBJ1-5; D perhaps matches TRBD1 (5 bases). This CDR3 is 15 amino acids long. Trimming took off 7 bases at V and 2 bases at J, with 15 bases between the two ends. Germline V gene lookup returns CDR1 MNHEY and CDR2 SMNVEV (reference sequence).

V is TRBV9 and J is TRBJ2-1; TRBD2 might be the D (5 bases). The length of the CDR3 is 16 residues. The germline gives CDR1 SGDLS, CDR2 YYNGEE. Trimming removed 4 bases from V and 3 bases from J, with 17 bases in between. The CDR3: CASSPPDGLYYNEQFF. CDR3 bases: TGTGCCAGCAGCCCGCCCGATGGACTGTACTACAATGAGCAGTTCTTC.